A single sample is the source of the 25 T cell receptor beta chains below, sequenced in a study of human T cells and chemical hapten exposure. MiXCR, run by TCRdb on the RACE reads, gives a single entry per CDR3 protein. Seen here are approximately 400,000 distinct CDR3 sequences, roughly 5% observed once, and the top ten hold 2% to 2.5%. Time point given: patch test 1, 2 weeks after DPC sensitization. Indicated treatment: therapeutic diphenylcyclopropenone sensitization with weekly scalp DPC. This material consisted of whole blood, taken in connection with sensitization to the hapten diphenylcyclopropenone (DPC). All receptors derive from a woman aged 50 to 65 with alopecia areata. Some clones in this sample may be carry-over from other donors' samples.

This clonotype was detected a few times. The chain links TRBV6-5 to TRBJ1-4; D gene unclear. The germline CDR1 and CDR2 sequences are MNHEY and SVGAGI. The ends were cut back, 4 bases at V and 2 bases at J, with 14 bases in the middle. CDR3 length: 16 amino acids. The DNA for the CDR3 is TGTGCCAGCAGTTTCACGCAATCGGGTACTAATGAAAAACTGTTTTTT. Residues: CASSFTQSGTNEKLFF.

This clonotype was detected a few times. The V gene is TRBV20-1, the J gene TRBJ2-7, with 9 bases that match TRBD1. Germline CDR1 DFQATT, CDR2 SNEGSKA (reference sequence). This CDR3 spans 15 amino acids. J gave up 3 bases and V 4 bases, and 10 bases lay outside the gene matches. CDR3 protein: CSATFGQGLHYEQYF. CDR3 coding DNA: TGCAGTGCTACATTCGGACAGGGGCTCCACTACGAGCAGTACTTC.

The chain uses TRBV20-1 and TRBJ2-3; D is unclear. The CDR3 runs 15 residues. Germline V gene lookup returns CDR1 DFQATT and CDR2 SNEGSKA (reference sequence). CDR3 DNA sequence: TGCAGCGCCATTCATACGCTTGGGATGACAGATACGCAGTATTTT. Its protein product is CSAIHTLGMTDTQYF.

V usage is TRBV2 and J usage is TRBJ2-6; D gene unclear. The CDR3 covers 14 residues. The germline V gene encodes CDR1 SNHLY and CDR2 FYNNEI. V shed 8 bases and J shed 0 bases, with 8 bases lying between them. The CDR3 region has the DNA TGTGCCAGCCATATAAGCTCTGGGGCCAACGTCCTGACTTTC. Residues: CASHISSGANVLTF.

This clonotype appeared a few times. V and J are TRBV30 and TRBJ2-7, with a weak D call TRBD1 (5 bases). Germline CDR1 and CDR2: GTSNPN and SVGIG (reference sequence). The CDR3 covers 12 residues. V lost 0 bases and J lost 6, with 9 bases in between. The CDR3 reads CAWSVTGAEQYF. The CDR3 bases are TGTGCCTGGAGTGTAACTGGGGCCGAGCAGTACTTC.

The CDR3 here is CSAEAQGSGNTIYF. Here the CDR3 DNA reads TGCAGCGCCGAGGCGCAGGGGTCTGGAAACACCATATATTTT. The chain has TRBV29-1 and TRBJ1-3, with D possibly being TRBD1 (6 bases). The CDR3 spans 14 residues. Trimming shortened V by 7 bases and J by 1 base, and 14 bases separated the two germline ends. Germline CDR1 is SQVTM and CDR2 is ANQGSEA. Based on the CDR3 plus reference TRBV29-1 and TRBJ1-3, the full variable domain is SAVISQKPSRDICQRGTSLTIQCQVDSQVTMMFWYRQQPGQSLTLIATANQGSEATYESGFVIDKFPISRPNLTFSTLTVSNMSPEDSSIYLCSAEAQGSGNTIYFGEGSWLTVV.

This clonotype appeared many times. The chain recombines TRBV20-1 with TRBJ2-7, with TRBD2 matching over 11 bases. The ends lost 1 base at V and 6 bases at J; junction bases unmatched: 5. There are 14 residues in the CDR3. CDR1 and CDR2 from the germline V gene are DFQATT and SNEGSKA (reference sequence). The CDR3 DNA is TGCAGTGCTAGAGGACTAGCGGGGCCCCCCGAGCAGTACTTC. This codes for CSARGLAGPPEQYF.

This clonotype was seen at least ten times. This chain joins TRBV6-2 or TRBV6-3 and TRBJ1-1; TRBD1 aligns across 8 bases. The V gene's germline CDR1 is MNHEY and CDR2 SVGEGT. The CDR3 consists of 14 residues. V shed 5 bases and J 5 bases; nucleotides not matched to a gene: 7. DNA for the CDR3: TGTGCCAGCAGTACCACAGGGGGATGGACTGAAGCTTTCTTT. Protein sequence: CASSTTGGWTEAFF.

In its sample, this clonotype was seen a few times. DNA for the CDR3: TGCAGCGTCTCTAGCGGGGGAGAAGCTTTCTTT. It is translated as CSVSSGGEAFF. V usage is TRBV29-1 and J usage is TRBJ1-1; D is perhaps TRBD1 (5 bases). The CDR3 sequence is 11 residues long. Germline lookup yields CDR1 SQVTM and CDR2 ANQGSEA. Deletions cut 6 bases from V and 8 bases from J, with 13 bases between.

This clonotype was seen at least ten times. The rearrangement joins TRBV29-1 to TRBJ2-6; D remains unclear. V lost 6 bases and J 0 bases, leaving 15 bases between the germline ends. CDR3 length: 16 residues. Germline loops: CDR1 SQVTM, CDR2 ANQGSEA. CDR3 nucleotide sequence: TGCAGCGTGGATAACCCGGGCCCCTCTGGGGCCAACGTCCTGACTTTC. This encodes CSVDNPGPSGANVLTF.

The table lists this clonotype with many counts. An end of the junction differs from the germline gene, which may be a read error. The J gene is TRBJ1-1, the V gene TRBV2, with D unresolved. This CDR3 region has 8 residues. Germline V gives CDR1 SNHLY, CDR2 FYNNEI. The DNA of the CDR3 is TGTGCCAGCAGGGAAGCTTTCTTT. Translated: CASREAFF.

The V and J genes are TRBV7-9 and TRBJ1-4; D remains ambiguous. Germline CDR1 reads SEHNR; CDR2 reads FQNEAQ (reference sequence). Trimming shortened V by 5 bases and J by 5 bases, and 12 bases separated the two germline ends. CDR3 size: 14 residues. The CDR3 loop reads CASSHDASNEKLFF. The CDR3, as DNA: TGTGCCAGCAGCCACGACGCTAGCAATGAAAAACTGTTTTTT.

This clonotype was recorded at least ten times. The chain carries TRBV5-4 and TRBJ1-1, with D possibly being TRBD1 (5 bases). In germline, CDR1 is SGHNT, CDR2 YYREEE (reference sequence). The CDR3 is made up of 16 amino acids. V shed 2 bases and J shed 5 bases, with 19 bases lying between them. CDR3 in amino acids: CASSLHPGTGFTEAFF. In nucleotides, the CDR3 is TGTGCCAGCAGCTTACATCCCGGTACAGGATTTACTGAAGCTTTCTTT.

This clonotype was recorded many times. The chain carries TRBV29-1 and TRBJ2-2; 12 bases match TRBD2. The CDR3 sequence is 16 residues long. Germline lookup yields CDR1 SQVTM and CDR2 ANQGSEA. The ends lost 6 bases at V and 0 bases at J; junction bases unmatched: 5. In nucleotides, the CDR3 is TGCAGCGTAGGACTAGCGGGAAAGACGAACACCGGGGAGCTGTTTTTT. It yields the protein CSVGLAGKTNTGELFF.

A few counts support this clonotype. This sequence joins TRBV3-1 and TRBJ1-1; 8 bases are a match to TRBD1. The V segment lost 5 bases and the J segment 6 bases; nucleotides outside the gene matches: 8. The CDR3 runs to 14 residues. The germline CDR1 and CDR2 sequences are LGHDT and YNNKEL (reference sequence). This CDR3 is CASSRDQGAAEAFF. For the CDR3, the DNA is TGTGCCAGCAGCAGAGATCAGGGGGCGGCTGAAGCTTTCTTT. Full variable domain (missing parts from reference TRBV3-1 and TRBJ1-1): DTAVSQTPKYLVTQMGNDKSIKCEQNLGHDTMYWYKQDSKKFLKIMFSYNNKELIINETVPNRFSPKSPDKAHLNLHINSLELGDSAVYFCASSRDQGAAEAFFGQGTRLTVV.

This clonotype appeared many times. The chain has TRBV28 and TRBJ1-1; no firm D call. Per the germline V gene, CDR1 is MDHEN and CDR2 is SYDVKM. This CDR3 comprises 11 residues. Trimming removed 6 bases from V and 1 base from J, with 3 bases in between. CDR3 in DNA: TGTGCCAGCAGCTCGAACACTGAAGCTTTCTTT. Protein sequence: CASSSNTEAFF.

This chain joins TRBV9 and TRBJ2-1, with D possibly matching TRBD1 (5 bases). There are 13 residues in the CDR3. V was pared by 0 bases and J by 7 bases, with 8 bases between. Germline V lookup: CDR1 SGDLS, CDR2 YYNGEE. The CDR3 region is CASSVDRGNEQFF. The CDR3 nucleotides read TGTGCCAGCAGCGTAGATAGGGGAAATGAGCAGTTCTTC.

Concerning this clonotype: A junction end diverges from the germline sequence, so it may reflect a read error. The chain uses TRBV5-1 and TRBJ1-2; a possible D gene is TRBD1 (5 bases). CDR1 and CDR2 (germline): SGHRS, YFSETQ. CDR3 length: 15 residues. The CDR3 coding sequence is TGCGCCAGCACCTTGACTCAGGGTTTACGCTATGGCTACACCTTC. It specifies CASTLTQGLRYGYTF.

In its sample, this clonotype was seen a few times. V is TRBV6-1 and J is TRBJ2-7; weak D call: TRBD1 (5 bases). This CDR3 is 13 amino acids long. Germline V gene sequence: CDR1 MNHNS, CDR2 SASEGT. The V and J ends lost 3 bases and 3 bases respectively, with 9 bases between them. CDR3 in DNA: TGTGCCAGCAGTGAGACAGCGTACTACGAGCAGTACTTC. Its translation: CASSETAYYEQYF.

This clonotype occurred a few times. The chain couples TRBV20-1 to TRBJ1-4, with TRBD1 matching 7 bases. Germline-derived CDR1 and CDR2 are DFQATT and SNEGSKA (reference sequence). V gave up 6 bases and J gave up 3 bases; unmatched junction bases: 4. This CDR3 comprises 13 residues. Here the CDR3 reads CSAPGTANEKLFF. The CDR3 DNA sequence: TGCAGTGCACCCGGGACAGCTAATGAAAAACTGTTTTTT.

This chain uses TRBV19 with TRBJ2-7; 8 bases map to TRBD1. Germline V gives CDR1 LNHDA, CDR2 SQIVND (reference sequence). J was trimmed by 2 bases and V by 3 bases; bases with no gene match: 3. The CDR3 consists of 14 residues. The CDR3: CASSIGRGPYEQYF. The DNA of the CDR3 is TGTGCCAGTAGTATCGGCAGGGGGCCCTACGAGCAGTACTTC.

CDR3 in amino acids: CASGFNQGWRAHEQFF. DNA of the CDR3: TGTGCTAGTGGTTTCAATCAAGGGTGGAGGGCCCATGAGCAGTTCTTC. The V and J genes are TRBV12-5 and TRBJ2-1; TRBD2 might be the D (6 bases). The V end was cut by 3 bases, the J end by 8 bases, with 20 bases between. Germline V gene lookup returns CDR1 LGHNT and CDR2 FRNRAP. The CDR3 length is 16 residues.

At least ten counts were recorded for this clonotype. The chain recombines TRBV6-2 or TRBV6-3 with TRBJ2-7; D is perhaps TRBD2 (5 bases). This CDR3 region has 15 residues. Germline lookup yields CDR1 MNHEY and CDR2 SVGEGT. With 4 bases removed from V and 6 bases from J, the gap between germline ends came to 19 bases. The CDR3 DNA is TGTGCCAGCAGTTTCCTCGACTACCCACCCCCCGAGCAGTACTTC. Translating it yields CASSFLDYPPPEQYF.

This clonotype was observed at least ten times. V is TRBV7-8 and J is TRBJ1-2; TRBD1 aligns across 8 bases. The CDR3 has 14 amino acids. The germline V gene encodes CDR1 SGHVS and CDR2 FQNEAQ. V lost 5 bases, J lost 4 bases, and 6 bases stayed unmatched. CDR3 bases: TGTGCCAGCAGCCGTAGGACAGGGTCCTATGGCTACACCTTC. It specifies CASSRRTGSYGYTF. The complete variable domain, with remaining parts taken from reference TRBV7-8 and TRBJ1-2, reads GAGVSQSPRYKVAKRGQDVALRCDPISGHVSLFWYQQALGQGPEFLTYFQNEAQLDKSGLPSDRFFAERPEGSVSTLKIQRTQQEDSAVYLCASSRRTGSYGYTFGSGTRLTVV.

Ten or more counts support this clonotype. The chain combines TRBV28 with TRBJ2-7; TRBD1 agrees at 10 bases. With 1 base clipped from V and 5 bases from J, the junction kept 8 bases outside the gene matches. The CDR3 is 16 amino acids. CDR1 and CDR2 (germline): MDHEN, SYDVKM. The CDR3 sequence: CASSLFSRTGGDEQYF. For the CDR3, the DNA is TGTGCCAGCAGTTTATTCAGCCGGACAGGGGGAGACGAGCAGTACTTC. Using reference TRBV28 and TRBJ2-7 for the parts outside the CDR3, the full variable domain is DVKVTQSSRYLVKRTGEKVFLECVQDMDHENMFWYRQDPGLGLRLIYFSYDVKMKEKGDIPEGYSVSREKKERFSLILESASTNQTSMYLCASSLFSRTGGDEQYFGPGTRLTVT.